Each of the 32 T cell receptor beta chains below was sequenced from the same sample in a study of T-cell memory formation after mild COVID-19 (dated by TCRdb to about 2021). The library was prepared using 5' RACE. Reads for this sample came from an Illumina NovaSeq 6000. TCRdb reanalyzed the raw reads on its own, using fastp at Q25 for trimming and MiXCR for clone calling, and kept in-frame beta chains. Rows matching on CDR3 protein sequence are summarized as one entry with the most common DNA and genes. This sample comprises 560,000 or so distinct CDR3 sequences, 17% of them detected only once. The biggest ten clones account for around 8.1% of the sample. The specimen sequenced was PBMCs or a T cell subset sorted from them (not recorded which). The receptors shown here come from an adult woman who had mild COVID-19 (a few samples of this study predate the infection). The sample titles of this study are shuffled in the database, so cell type and time point are left out; the donor was told from shared clones.

This clonotype was detected many times. The chain combines TRBV30 with TRBJ2-3; 8 nucleotides line up with TRBD2. The CDR3 is made up of 13 amino acids. CDR1 GTSNPN and CDR2 SVGIG come from the germline V gene (reference sequence). J lost 4 bases, V lost 2 bases, and 2 bases had no gene match. CDR3 nucleotides: TGTGCCTGGAGTAGCGGGAGTTCAGATACGCAGTATTTT. Residues: CAWSSGSSDTQYF. The whole variable domain, remainder taken from reference TRBV30 and TRBJ2-3, is SQTIHQWPATLVQPVGSPLSLECTVEGTSNPNLYWYRQAAGRGLQLLFYSVGIGQISSEVPQNLSASRPQDRQFILSSKKLLLSDSGFYLCAWSSGSSDTQYFGPGTRLTVL.

V usage is TRBV19 and J usage is TRBJ2-1; D not certain. Trimming cost V 1 base and J 4 bases, with 5 bases left between them. The CDR3 has 13 amino acids. From germline, CDR1 is LNHDA and CDR2 SQIVND (reference sequence). The CDR3 DNA reads TGTGCCAGTAGTATAGTCACATACAATGAGCAGTTCTTC. This sequence encodes CASSIVTYNEQFF. The full variable domain, completed using reference TRBV19 and TRBJ2-1, is DGGITQSPKYLFRKEGQNVTLSCEQNLNHDAMYWYRQDPGQGLRLIYYSQIVNDFQKGDIAEGYSVSREKKESFPLTVTSAQKNPTAFYLCASSIVTYNEQFFGPGTRLTVL.

The chain combines TRBV5-6 with TRBJ2-7; TRBD1 aligns across 9 bases. The CDR3 contains 15 residues. The V gene's germline CDR1 is SGHDT and CDR2 YYEEEE. The trim removed 0 bases at V and 3 bases at J, leaving 4 bases unmatched. DNA of the CDR3: TGTGCCAGCAGCTTGGAGGGACAGGGTTACTACGAGCAGTACTTC. As protein: CASSLEGQGYYEQYF.

The chain couples TRBV30 to TRBJ2-2, with 9 bases matching TRBD2. V lost 2 bases, J lost 2 bases, and 12 bases stayed unmatched. Germline V gene lookup returns CDR1 GTSNPN and CDR2 SVGIG (reference sequence). The CDR3 length is 18 residues. The CDR3 nucleotides are TGTGCCTGGAGTCCCCCTCCCGCACTAGCGGGTAACACCGGGGAGCTGTTTTTT. Encoded protein: CAWSPPPALAGNTGELFF.

The rearrangement joins TRBV7-9 to TRBJ1-2; no clear D. The CDR3 totals 14 residues. The V end was cut by 1 base, the J end by 5 bases, with 11 bases between. Germline V CDR1 and CDR2: SEHNR, FQNEAQ (reference sequence). The CDR3 region has the DNA TGTGCCAGCAGCTTAGATAAAAGCGATTATGGCTACACCTTC. Its translation is CASSLDKSDYGYTF.

The CDR3 spells CASSLFGHSNQPQHF. In DNA, the CDR3 is TGTGCCAGCAGTTTATTTGGTCACAGCAATCAGCCCCAGCATTTT. V usage is TRBV27 and J usage is TRBJ1-5; D uncertain. V shed 1 base and J shed 1 base, with 8 bases lying between them. CDR1 is MNHEY and CDR2 is SMNVEV in the germline V gene (reference sequence). The CDR3 covers 15 residues.

V usage is TRBV12-3 or TRBV12-4 and J usage is TRBJ2-7, with D possibly being TRBD1 (5 bases). The CDR3 is made up of 12 amino acids. With 6 bases removed from V and 5 bases from J, the gap between germline ends came to 11 bases. The DNA of the CDR3 is TGTGCCAGCAGCCCGGACACCCACGAGCAGTACTTC. It specifies CASSPDTHEQYF.

This clonotype was seen a handful of times. This chain links TRBV9 with TRBJ2-1, with 11 nucleotides matching TRBD2. V dropped 0 bases and J dropped 3; count of bases not matched to a gene: 11. Germline CDR1 is SGDLS and CDR2 is YYNGEE. The CDR3 is 19 residues long. The CDR3 protein is CASSVVALFGTSGYNEQFF. As DNA, the CDR3 is TGTGCCAGCAGCGTAGTCGCCCTCTTCGGGACTAGCGGCTACAATGAGCAGTTCTTC.

V is TRBV5-1 and J is TRBJ2-1; 7 nucleotides match TRBD1. CDR3 length: 16 amino acids. The V gene's germline CDR1 is SGHRS and CDR2 YFSETQ. Trimming cost V 0 bases and J 7 bases; bases outside gene matches: 10. CDR3 sequence: CASSLGDRVFDNEQFF. The DNA of the CDR3 is TGCGCCAGCAGCTTGGGTGACAGGGTGTTTGATAATGAGCAGTTCTTC.

The chain recombines TRBV9 with TRBJ1-5; no definite D call. CDR3 length: 13 residues. Trimming removed 0 bases from V and 5 bases from J, with 6 bases in between. The germline CDR1 and CDR2 sequences are SGDLS and YYNGEE. CDR3 DNA: TGTGCCAGCAGCGTAGGAGGGCATCAGCCCCAGCATTTT. It codes for CASSVGGHQPQHF.

This clonotype has only a few counts. The V and J genes are TRBV25-1 and TRBJ2-2, with 7 bases identical to TRBD1. The germline V gene has CDR1 MGHDK and CDR2 SYGVNS. Trimming removed 4 bases from V and 4 bases from J; junction bases left unmatched: 9. This CDR3 contains 16 residues. CDR3 nucleotides: TGTGCCAGCAGTGTAACCGGGACAGCTAGCACCGGGGAGCTGTTTTTT. Translated: CASSVTGTASTGELFF.

This clonotype was picked up a small number of times. The chain is built from TRBV18 and TRBJ2-1, with 10 bases matching TRBD2. The CDR3 is made up of 16 amino acids. With 3 bases clipped from V and 7 bases from J, the junction kept 9 bases outside the gene matches. CDR1 is KGHSH, CDR2 LQKENI, per germline. The CDR3 here is CASSPSSGRGWNEQFF. The CDR3 region has the DNA TGTGCCAGCTCACCGTCTAGCGGGAGAGGGTGGAATGAGCAGTTCTTC.

The V and J genes are TRBV12-3 or TRBV12-4 and TRBJ1-1; 8 nucleotides agree with TRBD1. This CDR3 region has 18 residues. J was trimmed by 2 bases and V by 6 bases; bases with no gene match: 17. The CDR3 bases are TGTGCCAGCAGCCTAAGGGGGTTCAGGGGGCGCGGAAACACTGAAGCTTTCTTT. Translation gives CASSLRGFRGRGNTEAFF.

This clonotype has just a few counts. The chain uses TRBV7-9 and TRBJ2-6, with 9 bases aligning to TRBD1. Germline values: CDR1 SEHNR, CDR2 FQNEAQ (reference sequence). This CDR3 is built from 20 residues. The V and J ends lost 4 bases and 4 bases, in that order; junction bases with no gene match: 17. CDR3 nucleotides: TGTGCCAGCAGCTCCGGACCCGTGAAACAGGGGGCTAAGGGGGCCAACGTCCTGACTTTC. Encoded protein: CASSSGPVKQGAKGANVLTF.

This clonotype was seen only a few times. V and J are TRBV29-1 and TRBJ1-3, with a weak D call TRBD1 (5 bases). Trimming removed 4 bases at V and 0 bases at J, with 10 bases between. This CDR3 region has 14 residues. Germline-derived CDR1 and CDR2 are SQVTM and ANQGSEA. The CDR3 DNA reads TGCAGCGTTGCACAGGTTAACTCTGGAAACACCATATATTTT. Protein product: CSVAQVNSGNTIYF. Full variable domain (outside the CDR3, taken from reference TRBV29-1 and TRBJ1-3): SAVISQKPSRDICQRGTSLTIQCQVDSQVTMMFWYRQQPGQSLTLIATANQGSEATYESGFVIDKFPISRPNLTFSTLTVSNMSPEDSSIYLCSVAQVNSGNTIYFGEGSWLTVV.

This clonotype came up a few times. The chain combines TRBV15 with TRBJ2-3; D gene ambiguous. This CDR3 has 12 amino acids. Germline V lookup: CDR1 LNHNV, CDR2 YYDKDF (reference sequence). With 0 bases removed from V and 8 bases from J, the gap between germline ends came to 6 bases. CDR3 sequence: CATSREVGTQYF. As DNA, the CDR3 is TGTGCCACCAGCAGAGAAGTGGGTACGCAGTATTTT.

This chain uses TRBV7-8 with TRBJ1-1; 8 bases match TRBD1. CDR3 length: 13 amino acids. Germline V CDR1 and CDR2: SGHVS, FQNEAQ. After removal of 5 bases from V and 5 bases from J, the junction contained 4 bases not matched to a gene. The CDR3 here is CASSLTGETEAFF. CDR3 in DNA: TGTGCCAGCAGCCTGACAGGGGAGACTGAAGCTTTCTTT.

Turning to this clonotype: Since a much larger clone is just one base distant, this may be a read error. V is TRBV11-2 and J is TRBJ1-1; D is perhaps TRBD1 (6 bases). Germline lookup yields CDR1 SGHAT and CDR2 FQNNGV. Trimming cost V 4 bases and J 0 bases, with 9 bases left between them. The CDR3 is made up of 14 amino acids. The CDR3 is CASSYGTLNTEAFF. In DNA, the CDR3 is TGTGCCAGCAGCTACGGGACACTGAACACTGAAGCTTTCTTT.

This chain uses TRBV12-3 or TRBV12-4 with TRBJ2-3; possibly TRBD1 for D (6 bases). Trimming cost V 5 bases and J 1 base, with 7 bases left between them. The CDR3 is 13 amino acids. The CDR3 sequence: CASSDRRTDTQYF. The CDR3 nucleotides are TGTGCCAGCAGTGACAGGCGCACAGATACGCAGTATTTT.

The chain employs TRBV6-5 and TRBJ2-1, with 11 nucleotides matching TRBD1. CDR3 size: 15 residues. J lost 5 bases, V lost 6 bases, and 6 bases had no gene match. The V gene's germline CDR1 is MNHEY and CDR2 SVGAGI. The DNA for the CDR3 is TGTGCCAGCAGGACTAGGGACAGGGGGGACAATGAGCAGTTCTTC. This encodes CASRTRDRGDNEQFF.

The rearrangement joins TRBV7-3 to TRBJ2-6; 10 bases map to TRBD2. CDR1 SGHTA and CDR2 FQGTGA come from the germline V gene. CDR3 size: 18 residues. The trim removed 2 bases at V and 2 bases at J, leaving 6 bases unmatched. The CDR3 nucleotides read TGTGCCAGCAGCTTATATCCTAGCGGGAGTCCTGGGGCCAACGTCCTGACTTTC. This translates into CASSLYPSGSPGANVLTF.

This clonotype appeared a few times. The chain links TRBV10-3 to TRBJ2-1; possible D gene TRBD2, 7 bases. CDR3 length: 16 residues. The germline V and J ends were trimmed by 4 bases and 2 bases, with 15 bases remaining between them. The V gene's germline CDR1 is ENHRY and CDR2 SYGVKD. The CDR3 bases are TGTGCCATCAGTGCCCCTGGGGGGGGCCCCTACAATGAGCAGTTCTTC. It codes for CAISAPGGGPYNEQFF.

V usage is TRBV19 and J usage is TRBJ2-5, with TRBD1 matching over 7 bases. This CDR3 comprises 14 residues. Germline V gene lookup returns CDR1 LNHDA and CDR2 SQIVND (reference sequence). The junction had 4 bases not matched to a gene; V was cut back by 4 bases and J by 2 bases. The CDR3 loop reads CASSNPTGQETQYF. As DNA, the CDR3 is TGTGCCAGTAGTAACCCGACAGGGCAAGAGACCCAGTACTTC. Variable domain in full (rest from reference TRBV19 and TRBJ2-5): DGGITQSPKYLFRKEGQNVTLSCEQNLNHDAMYWYRQDPGQGLRLIYYSQIVNDFQKGDIAEGYSVSREKKESFPLTVTSAQKNPTAFYLCASSNPTGQETQYFGPGTRLLVL.

This clonotype has more than one count but fewer than ten. The CDR3 protein is CASSQIDRGGTEAFF. The CDR3 coding sequence is TGTGCCAGCAGCCAGATCGACAGGGGAGGCACTGAAGCTTTCTTT. The rearrangement links TRBV7-8 to TRBJ1-1, with 8 bases matching TRBD1. The CDR3 extends over 15 amino acids. Trimming took 5 bases from V and 4 from J; bases not matched to a gene: 9. Germline loops: CDR1 SGHVS, CDR2 FQNEAQ.

The chain carries TRBV9 and TRBJ2-1; 9 bases fit TRBD2. Per germline, CDR1 SGDLS and CDR2 YYNGEE. V lost 0 bases, J lost 8 bases, and 9 bases stayed unmatched. The CDR3 extends over 16 amino acids. Here the CDR3 DNA reads TGTGCCAGCAGCGTAGGGGCATTAGCGGGAGTCCATGAGCAGTTCTTC. It yields the protein CASSVGALAGVHEQFF.

This clonotype was picked up a small number of times. J is TRBJ2-7 and V is TRBV12-3 or TRBV12-4; possibly TRBD2 for D (6 bases). V lost 3 bases to trimming and J lost 0 bases, with 21 bases between them. This CDR3 contains 18 residues. CDR3 in DNA: TGTGCCAGCAGTTTGGCGTCAGGGATTTGGCGGGACTCCTACGAGCAGTACTTC. Amino acids: CASSLASGIWRDSYEQYF.

The gene calls are TRBV2 and TRBJ2-7; 8 bases match TRBD1. Germline CDR1 SNHLY, CDR2 FYNNEI. J was trimmed by 4 bases and V by 3 bases; bases with no gene match: 14. This CDR3 is built from 17 residues. The CDR3 here is CASSDKTRTGKGYEQYF. The CDR3 DNA reads as TGTGCCAGCAGTGATAAAACCCGGACAGGGAAGGGGTACGAGCAGTACTTC.

This clonotype was counted between two and nine times. The V and J genes are TRBV7-3 and TRBJ2-6, with D unresolved. The germline V and J ends were trimmed by 5 bases and 6 bases, with 14 bases remaining between them. This CDR3 is 15 amino acids long. CDR1 is SGHTA, CDR2 FQGTGA, per germline. DNA for the CDR3: TGTGCCAGCAGCCCGACATCCTTCTCGGCCAACGTCCTGACTTTC. Translating it yields CASSPTSFSANVLTF.

This rearrangement joins TRBV6-6 to TRBJ1-2; possibly TRBD1 for D (5 bases). The CDR3 extends over 15 amino acids. The germline V gene encodes CDR1 MNHNY and CDR2 SVGAGI (reference sequence). V shed 6 bases and J shed 3 bases, with 17 bases lying between them. The CDR3 DNA sequence: TGTGCCAGCAGCCCCCAGCGCGGAGGGGACTATGGCTACACCTTC. Translating gives CASSPQRGGDYGYTF.

In its sample, this clonotype was seen a few times. This chain joins TRBV5-6 and TRBJ2-4; TRBD1 matches 10 bases. This CDR3 comprises 14 residues. In germline, CDR1 is SGHDT, CDR2 YYEEEE. V shed 0 bases and J 6 bases; nucleotides not matched to a gene: 0. This chain's CDR3 is CASSLGQGANIQYF. DNA for the CDR3: TGTGCCAGCAGCTTGGGACAGGGGGCAAACATTCAGTACTTC.

The rearrangement joins TRBV7-9 to TRBJ1-2; perhaps TRBD1 as D (6 bases). This CDR3 has 13 residues. Germline CDR1 SEHNR, CDR2 FQNEAQ (reference sequence). Trimming took 3 bases from V and 4 from J, leaving 9 bases between them. CDR3 coding DNA: TGTGCCAGCAGCTTCGGGGGGCCCTATGGCTACACCTTC. It is translated as CASSFGGPYGYTF.

This clonotype appeared a few times. The chain combines TRBV6-2 or TRBV6-3 with TRBJ2-7, with 9 bases fitting TRBD1. Germline CDR1 and CDR2: MNHEY and SVGEGT. CDR3 length: 13 residues. V lost 6 bases to trimming and J lost 5 bases; unmatched junction nucleotides: 5. CDR3 protein: CASREQGANEQYF. CDR3 bases: TGTGCCAGCAGAGAACAGGGGGCTAACGAGCAGTACTTC.